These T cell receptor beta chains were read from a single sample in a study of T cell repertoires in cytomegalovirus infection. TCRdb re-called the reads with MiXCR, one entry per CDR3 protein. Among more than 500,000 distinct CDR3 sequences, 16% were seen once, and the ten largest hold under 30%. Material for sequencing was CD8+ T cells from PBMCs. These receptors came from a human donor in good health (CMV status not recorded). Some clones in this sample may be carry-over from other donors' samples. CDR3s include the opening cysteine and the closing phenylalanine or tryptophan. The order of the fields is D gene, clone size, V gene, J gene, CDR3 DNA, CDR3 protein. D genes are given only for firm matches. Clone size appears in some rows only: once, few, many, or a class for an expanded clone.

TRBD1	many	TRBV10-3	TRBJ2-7	TGTGCCATCATTGGGACAGATTACGAGCAGTACTTC	CAIIGTDYEQYF
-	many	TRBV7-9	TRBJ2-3	TGTGCCAGCAGCCTCGCGGGGAAAGATACGCAGTATTTT	CASSLAGKDTQYF
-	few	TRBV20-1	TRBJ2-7	TGCAGTGCTAGGTCCCGGACTACGTCCTACGAGCAGTACTTC	CSARSRTTSYEQYF
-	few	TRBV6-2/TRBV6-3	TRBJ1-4	TGTGCCAGCAGTCCTGCCCCTAATGAAAAACTGTTTTTT	CASSPAPNEKLFF
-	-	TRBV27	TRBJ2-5	TGTGCCAGCAGTTTCCGGACAGAAGAAGAGACCCAGTACTTC	CASSFRTEEETQYF
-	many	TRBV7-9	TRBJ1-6	TGTGCCAGCAGCTGGCCTGGAGAGGGAGGTTCACCCCTCCACTTT	CASSWPGEGGSPLHF
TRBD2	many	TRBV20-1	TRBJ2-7	TGCAGTGCTAGACCGGGACTAGGTTCCTACGAGCAGTACTTC	CSARPGLGSYEQYF
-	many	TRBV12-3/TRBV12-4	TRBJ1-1	TGTGCCAGCTCTAGAGGGTACACTGAAGCTTTCTTT	CASSRGYTEAFF
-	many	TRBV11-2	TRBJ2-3	TGTGCCAGCAGCTTAGGTGGGACCCACACAGATACGCAGTATTTT	CASSLGGTHTDTQYF
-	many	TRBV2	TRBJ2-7	TGTGCCAGCAGGTCCTTAGGCGCCGAGCAGTACTTC	CASRSLGAEQYF
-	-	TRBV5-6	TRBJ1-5	TGTGCCAGCAGCCTGGCCCTTAGCGGGAATCAGCCCCAGCATTTT	CASSLALSGNQPQHF
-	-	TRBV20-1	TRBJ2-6	TGCAGTGCCGTCGGGACGGCAGTCTCTGGGGCCAACGTCCTGACTTTC	CSAVGTAVSGANVLTF
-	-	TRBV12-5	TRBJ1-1	TGTGCTAGTGGCCTGGGGGCGAACACTGAAGCTTTCTTT	CASGLGANTEAFF
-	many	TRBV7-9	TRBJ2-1	TGTGCCAGCAGCTCTCCCACTAGCCCGATGTCCTACAATGAGCAGTTCTTC	CASSSPTSPMSYNEQFF
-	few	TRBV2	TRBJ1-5	TGTGCCAGCAGTGAGTACCGGGGAAGCAATCAGCCCCAGCATTTT	CASSEYRGSNQPQHF
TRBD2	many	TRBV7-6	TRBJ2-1	TGTGCCAGCAGCTTAGTTGCGGGAGACTACAATGAGCAGTTCTTC	CASSLVAGDYNEQFF
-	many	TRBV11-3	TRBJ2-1	TGTGCCAGCAGCTTGCTGGGGGGGGCGGGAAATGAGCAGTTCTTC	CASSLLGGAGNEQFF
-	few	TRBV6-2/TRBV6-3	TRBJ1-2	TGTGCCAGCAGTTTCGGCTCGGACTATGGCTACACCTTC	CASSFGSDYGYTF
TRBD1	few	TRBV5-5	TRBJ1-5	TGTGCCAGCAGCTTGACGAGACAGGGGTCCAATCAGCCCCAGCATTTT	CASSLTRQGSNQPQHF
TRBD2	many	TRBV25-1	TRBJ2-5	TGTGCCAGCAGACCCGGGGGGGAGACCCAGTACTTC	CASRPGGETQYF
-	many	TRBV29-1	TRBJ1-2	TGCAGCGTTGAAGGCAGGGTCGATGGCTACACCTTC	CSVEGRVDGYTF
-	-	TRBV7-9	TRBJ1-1	TGTGCCAGCAGCCACCTAAGTCTCACTAACGCTTTCTTT	CASSHLSLTNAFF
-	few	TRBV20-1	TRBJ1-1	TGCAGTGCTCCCATGGGCACTGAAGCTTTCTTT	CSAPMGTEAFF
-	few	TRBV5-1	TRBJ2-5	TGCGCCAGCTACATAGGAGGGGAGACCCAGTACTTC	CASYIGGETQYF
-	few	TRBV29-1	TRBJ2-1	TGCAGCGTTGAGAAGGGAATTGAGCAGTTCTTC	CSVEKGIEQFF
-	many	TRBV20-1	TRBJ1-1	TGCAGTGCTAGAATGGGGGGGAACACTGAAGCTTTCTTT	CSARMGGNTEAFF
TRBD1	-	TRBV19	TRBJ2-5	TGTGCCAGTAGTATGGACAGGGCCCCCCAAGAGACCCAGTACTTC	CASSMDRAPQETQYF
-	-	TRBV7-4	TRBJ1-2	TGTGCCAGCAGCCCCTCGCCGGAGATCTCTTATGGCTACACCTTC	CASSPSPEISYGYTF
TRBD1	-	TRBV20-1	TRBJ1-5	TGCAGTGCTAGAACTAGGACAGGGGCCAATCAGCCCCAGCATTTT	CSARTRTGANQPQHF
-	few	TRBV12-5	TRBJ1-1	TGTGCTAGTGGTGGACTCCCTCAGGGCCCGAACACTGAAGCTTTCTTT	CASGGLPQGPNTEAFF
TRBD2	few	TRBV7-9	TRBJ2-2	TGTGCCAGCAGCTCACCCCTGGGGCGGGGGGGCCGTCGGAGCACCGGGGAGCTGTTTTTT	CASSSPLGRGGRRSTGELFF
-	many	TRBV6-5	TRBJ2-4	TGTGCCAGCAGTTACATGCAGTTTAGGGCCAAAAACATTCAGTACTTC	CASSYMQFRAKNIQYF
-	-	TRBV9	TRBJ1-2	TGTGCCAGCAGCGTAGCTAACGAAGCGGGGTGGGGCTACACCTTC	CASSVANEAGWGYTF
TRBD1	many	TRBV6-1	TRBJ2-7	TGTGCCACCAGGGGGACAGCGACATACGAGCAGTACTTC	CATRGTATYEQYF
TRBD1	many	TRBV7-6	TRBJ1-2	TGTGCCAGCAGCCCTGGACAGGGGCGGGACTACACCTTC	CASSPGQGRDYTF
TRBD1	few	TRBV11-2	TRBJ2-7	TGTGCCAGCAGCTTAACCGGGACAGCCTACGAGCAGTACTTC	CASSLTGTAYEQYF
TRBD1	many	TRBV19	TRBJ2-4	TGTGCCAGTAGTATCGGGACAGGGATAAACATTCAGTACTTC	CASSIGTGINIQYF
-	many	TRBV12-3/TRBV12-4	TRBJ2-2	TGTGCCAGCAGTTTTTTATCCGGGGAGCTGTTTTTT	CASSFLSGELFF
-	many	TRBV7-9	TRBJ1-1	TGTGCCAGCAGTCCCCCCCGGCCTGAAGCTTTCTTT	CASSPPRPEAFF